This T cell receptor beta chain was profiled in a study of vaccination and CD4 T cells after COVID-19. In the case of this clonotype: As yet, its antigen is unknown.

As for treatment: roughly nine-day PBMC culture with coronavirus spike peptide pools or control peptides (ViraFEST assay). At the Johns Hopkins FTIC core, DNA taken from cultured CD4+ T cells was sequenced by way of the Oncomine TCR Beta short-read assay. The genomic DNA was obtained from cultured CD4+ T cells by extraction with the QIAamp micro DNA kit. TCRdb re-called the PCR reads through MiXCR, storing one row per CDR3 protein. This sample yields about 8,100 distinct CDR3 sequences, of which approximately 50% are seen a single time; 22% belongs to the top ten. There are 14 residues in the CDR3. V was clipped by 8 bases and J by 3 bases, with 16 bases between them. CDR1 MNHEY and CDR2 SMNVEV come from the germline V gene (reference sequence).

The chain is built from TRBV27 and TRBJ1-1, with D possibly matching TRBD1 (5 bases). The TCR originated in a human donor who had recovered from COVID-19. The sample consisted of CD4+ T cells from blood, cultured in vitro. CDR3 in amino acids: CASGMGRGDTEAFF. CDR3 in DNA: TGTGCCAGCGGGATGGGACGGGGAGACACTGAAGCTTTCTTT.